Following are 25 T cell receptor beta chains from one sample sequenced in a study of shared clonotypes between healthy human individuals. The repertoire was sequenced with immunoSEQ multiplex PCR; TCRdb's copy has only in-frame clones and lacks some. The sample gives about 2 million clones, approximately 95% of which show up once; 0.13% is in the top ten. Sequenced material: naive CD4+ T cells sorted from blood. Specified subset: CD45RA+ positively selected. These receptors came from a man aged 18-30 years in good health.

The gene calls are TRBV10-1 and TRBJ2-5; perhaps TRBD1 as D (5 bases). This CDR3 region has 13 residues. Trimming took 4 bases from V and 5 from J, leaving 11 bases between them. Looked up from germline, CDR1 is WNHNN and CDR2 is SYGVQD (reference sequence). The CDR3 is CASSAQGRETQYF. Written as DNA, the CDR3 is TGCGCCAGCAGTGCCCAGGGTCGGGAGACCCAGTACTTC.

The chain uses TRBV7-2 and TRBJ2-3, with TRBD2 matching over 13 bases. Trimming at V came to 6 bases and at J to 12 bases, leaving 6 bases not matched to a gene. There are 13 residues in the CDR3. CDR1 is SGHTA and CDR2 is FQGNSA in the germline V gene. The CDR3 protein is CASSSGTSGIQYF. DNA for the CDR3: TGTGCCAGCAGTTCAGGGACTAGCGGGATTCAGTATTTT.

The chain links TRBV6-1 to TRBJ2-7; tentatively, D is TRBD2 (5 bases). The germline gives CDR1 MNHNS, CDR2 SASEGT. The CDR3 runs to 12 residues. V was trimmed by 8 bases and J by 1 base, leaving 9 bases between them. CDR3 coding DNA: TGTGCCAGCGAGGGCCGTTCCTACGAGCAGTACTTC. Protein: CASEGRSYEQYF.

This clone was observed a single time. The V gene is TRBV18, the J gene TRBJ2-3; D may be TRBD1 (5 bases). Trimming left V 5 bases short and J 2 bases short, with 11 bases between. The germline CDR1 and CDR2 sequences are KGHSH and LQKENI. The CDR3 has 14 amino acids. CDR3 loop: CASSATGYTDTQYF. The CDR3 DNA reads TGTGCCAGCTCAGCTACAGGATACACAGATACGCAGTATTTT.

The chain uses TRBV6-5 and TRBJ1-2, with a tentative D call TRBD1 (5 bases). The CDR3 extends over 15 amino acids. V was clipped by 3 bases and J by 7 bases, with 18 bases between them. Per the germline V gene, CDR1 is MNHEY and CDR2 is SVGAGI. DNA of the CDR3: TGTGCCAGCAGTTATGGGAAACACGGCGGGGGTGGCTACACCTTC. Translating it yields CASSYGKHGGGGYTF.

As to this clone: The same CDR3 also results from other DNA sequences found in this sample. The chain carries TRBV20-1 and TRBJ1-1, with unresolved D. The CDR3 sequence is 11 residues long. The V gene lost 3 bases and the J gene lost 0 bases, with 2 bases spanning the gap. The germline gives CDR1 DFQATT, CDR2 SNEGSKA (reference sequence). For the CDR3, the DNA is TGCAGTGCTAGGATGAACACTGAAGCTTTCTTT. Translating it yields CSARMNTEAFF.

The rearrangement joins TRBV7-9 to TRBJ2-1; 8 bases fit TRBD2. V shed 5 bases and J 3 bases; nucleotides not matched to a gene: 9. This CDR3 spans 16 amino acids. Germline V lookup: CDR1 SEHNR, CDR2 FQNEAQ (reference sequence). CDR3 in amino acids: CASSPGGAGVYNEQFF. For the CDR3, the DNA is TGTGCCAGCAGCCCTGGGGGAGCGGGGGTCTACAATGAGCAGTTCTTC. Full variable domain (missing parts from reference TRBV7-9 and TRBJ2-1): DTGVSQNPRHKITKRGQNVTFRCDPISEHNRLYWYRQTLGQGPEFLTYFQNEAQLEKSRLLSDRFSAERPKGSFSTLEIQRTEQGDSAMYLCASSPGGAGVYNEQFFGPGTRLTVL.

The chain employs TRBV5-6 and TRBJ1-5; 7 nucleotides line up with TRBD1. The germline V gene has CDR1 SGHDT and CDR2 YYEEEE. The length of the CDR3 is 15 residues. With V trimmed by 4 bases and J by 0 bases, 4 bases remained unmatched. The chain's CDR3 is CASSIDRDSNQPQHF. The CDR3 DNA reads TGTGCCAGCAGCATCGACAGGGATAGCAATCAGCCCCAGCATTTT.

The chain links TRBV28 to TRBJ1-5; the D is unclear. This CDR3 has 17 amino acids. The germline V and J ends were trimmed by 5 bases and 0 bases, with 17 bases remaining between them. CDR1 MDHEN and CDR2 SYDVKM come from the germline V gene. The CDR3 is CASSPGAGSYSNQPQHF. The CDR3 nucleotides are TGTGCCAGCAGTCCGGGAGCGGGGAGCTATAGCAATCAGCCCCAGCATTTT.

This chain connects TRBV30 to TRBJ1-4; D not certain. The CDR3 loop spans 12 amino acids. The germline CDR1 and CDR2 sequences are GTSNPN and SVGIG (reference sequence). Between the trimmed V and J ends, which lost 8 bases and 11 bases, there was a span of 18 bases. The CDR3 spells CAATAGVGKLFF. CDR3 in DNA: TGTGCCGCAACCGCCGGGGTGGGGAAACTGTTTTTT.

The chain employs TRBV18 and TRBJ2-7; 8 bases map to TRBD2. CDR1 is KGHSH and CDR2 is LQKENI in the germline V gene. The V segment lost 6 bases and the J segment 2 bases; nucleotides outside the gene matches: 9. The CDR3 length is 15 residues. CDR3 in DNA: TGTGCCAGCTCGCAAACTAGCGGTTCTACCTACGAGCAGTACTTC. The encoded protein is CASSQTSGSTYEQYF.

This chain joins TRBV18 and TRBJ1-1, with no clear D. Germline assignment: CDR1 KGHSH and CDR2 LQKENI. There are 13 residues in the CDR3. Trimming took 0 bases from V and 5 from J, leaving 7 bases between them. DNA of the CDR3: TGTGCCAGCTCACCACCTAGTGTGACTGAAGCTTTCTTT. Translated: CASSPPSVTEAFF.

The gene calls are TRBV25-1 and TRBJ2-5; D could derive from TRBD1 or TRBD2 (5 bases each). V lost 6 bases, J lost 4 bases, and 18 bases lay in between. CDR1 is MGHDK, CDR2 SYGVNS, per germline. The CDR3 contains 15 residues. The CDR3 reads CASSPPGGGAETQYF. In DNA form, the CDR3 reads TGTGCCAGCAGCCCGCCCGGTGGGGGAGCAGAGACCCAGTACTTC.

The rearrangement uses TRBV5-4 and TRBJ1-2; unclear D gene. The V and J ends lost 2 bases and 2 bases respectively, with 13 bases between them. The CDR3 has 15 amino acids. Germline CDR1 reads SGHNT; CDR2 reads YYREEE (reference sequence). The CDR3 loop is CASSFVREGNYGYTF. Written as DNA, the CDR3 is TGTGCCAGCAGCTTTGTCCGTGAGGGAAACTATGGCTACACCTTC.

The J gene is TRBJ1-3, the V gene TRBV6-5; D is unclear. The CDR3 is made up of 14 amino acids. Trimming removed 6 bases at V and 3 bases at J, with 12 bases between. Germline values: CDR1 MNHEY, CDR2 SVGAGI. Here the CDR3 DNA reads TGTGCCAGCAGCTTCGGGGTCAATGGAAACACCATATATTTT. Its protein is CASSFGVNGNTIYF.

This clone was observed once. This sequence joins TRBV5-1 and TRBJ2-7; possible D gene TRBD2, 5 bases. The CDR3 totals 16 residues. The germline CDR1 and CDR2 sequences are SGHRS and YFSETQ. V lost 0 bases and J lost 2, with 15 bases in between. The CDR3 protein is CASSLESGEAPYEQYF. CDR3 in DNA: TGCGCCAGCAGCTTGGAATCCGGGGAAGCTCCCTACGAGCAGTACTTC.

The CDR3 DNA reads as TGTGCCATCAGTCGCGGGGGGCACAGGGATAGCTCCTACGAGCAGTACTTC. This translates into CAISRGGHRDSSYEQYF. This chain uses TRBV10-3 with TRBJ2-7, with TRBD2 identical over 8 bases. V lost 5 bases to trimming and J lost 0 bases; unmatched junction nucleotides: 12. This CDR3 has 17 residues. Per the germline V gene, CDR1 is ENHRY and CDR2 is SYGVKD.

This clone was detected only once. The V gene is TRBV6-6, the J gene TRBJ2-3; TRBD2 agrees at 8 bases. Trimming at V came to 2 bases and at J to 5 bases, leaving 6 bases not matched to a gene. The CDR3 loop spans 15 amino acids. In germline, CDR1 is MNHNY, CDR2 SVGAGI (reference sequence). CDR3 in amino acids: CASSYEGLVKDTQYF. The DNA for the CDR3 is TGTGCCAGCAGTTACGAGGGACTAGTCAAAGATACGCAGTATTTT.

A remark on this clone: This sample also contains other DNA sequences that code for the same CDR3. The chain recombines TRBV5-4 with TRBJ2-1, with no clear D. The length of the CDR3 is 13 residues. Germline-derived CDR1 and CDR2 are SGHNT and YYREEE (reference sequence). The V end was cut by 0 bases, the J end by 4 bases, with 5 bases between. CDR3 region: CASSLGQYNEQFF. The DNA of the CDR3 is TGTGCCAGCAGCTTGGGCCAGTACAATGAGCAGTTCTTC.

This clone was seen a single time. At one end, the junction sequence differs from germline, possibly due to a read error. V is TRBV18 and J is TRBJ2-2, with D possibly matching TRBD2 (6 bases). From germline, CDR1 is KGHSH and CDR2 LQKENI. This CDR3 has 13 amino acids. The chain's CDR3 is CASSPGLTEELFF. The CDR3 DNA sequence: TGTGCCAGCTCACCGGGACTCACCGAGGAGCTGTTTTTT.

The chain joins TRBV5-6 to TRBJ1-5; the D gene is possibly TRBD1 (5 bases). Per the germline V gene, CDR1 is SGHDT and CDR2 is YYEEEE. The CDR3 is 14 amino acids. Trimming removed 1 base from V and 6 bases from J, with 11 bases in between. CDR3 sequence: CASSLRGASQPQHF. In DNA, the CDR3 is TGTGCCAGCAGCTTGAGAGGGGCGAGTCAGCCCCAGCATTTT.

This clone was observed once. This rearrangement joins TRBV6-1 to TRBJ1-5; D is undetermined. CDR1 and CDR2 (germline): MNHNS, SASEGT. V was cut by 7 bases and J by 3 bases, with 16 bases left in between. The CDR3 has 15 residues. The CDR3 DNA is TGTGCCAGCAATCTAGGAGGGCTATCCAATCAGCCCCAGCATTTT. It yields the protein CASNLGGLSNQPQHF.

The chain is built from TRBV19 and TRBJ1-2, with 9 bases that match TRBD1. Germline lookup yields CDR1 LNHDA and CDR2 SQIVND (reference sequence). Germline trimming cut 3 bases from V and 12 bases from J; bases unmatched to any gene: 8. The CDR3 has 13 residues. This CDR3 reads CASSIRDRVSDTF. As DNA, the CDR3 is TGTGCCAGTAGTATTCGGGACAGGGTTTCGGACACCTTC. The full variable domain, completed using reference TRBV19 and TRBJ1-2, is DGGITQSPKYLFRKEGQNVTLSCEQNLNHDAMYWYRQDPGQGLRLIYYSQIVNDFQKGDIAEGYSVSREKKESFPLTVTSAQKNPTAFYLCASSIRDRVSDTFGSGTRLTVV.

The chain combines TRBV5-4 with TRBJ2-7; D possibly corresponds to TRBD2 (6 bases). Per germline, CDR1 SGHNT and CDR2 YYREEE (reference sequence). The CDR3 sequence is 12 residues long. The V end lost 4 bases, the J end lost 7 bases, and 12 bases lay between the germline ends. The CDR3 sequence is CASSGTAGEQYF. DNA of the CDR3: TGTGCCAGCAGCGGGACTGCCGGGGAGCAGTACTTC.

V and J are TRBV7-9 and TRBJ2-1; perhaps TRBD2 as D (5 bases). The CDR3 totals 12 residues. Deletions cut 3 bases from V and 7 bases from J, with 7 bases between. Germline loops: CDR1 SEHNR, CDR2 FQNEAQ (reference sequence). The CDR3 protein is CASSFRGNEQFF. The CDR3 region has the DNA TGTGCCAGCAGCTTCCGGGGAAATGAGCAGTTCTTC.